Listed below are T cell receptor beta chains from one sample, sequenced in a study of T cells after yellow fever vaccination. Using its own MiXCR run on the 5' RACE reads, TCRdb lists one record per CDR3 protein. This sample has 300,000 to 400,000 distinct CDR3 sequences, with around an eighth found just once. Material: CD4+ T cells sorted from PBMCs, obtained 15 days after the yellow fever booster vaccination. Receptors were obtained from a man younger than 35 who received the YFV17D yellow fever vaccine. CDR3s include the opening cysteine and the closing phenylalanine or tryptophan.

TRBV4-1	TRBJ2-4	CASSQPLAGVAKNIQYF
TRBV7-8	TRBJ1-4	CASSLGGQKLFF
TRBV6-2/TRBV6-3	TRBJ1-1	CASSYRLQGMRTPEAFF
TRBV20-1	TRBJ1-4	CSASLTGYEKLFF
TRBV2	TRBJ1-2	CASHLGSARVTPYGYTF
TRBV18	TRBJ1-6	CASSPGQAGNNSPLHF
TRBV5-5	TRBJ1-2	CASSLGEANYGYTF
TRBV7-9	TRBJ1-2	CASSSAGGGFLGYGHTF
TRBV12-3/TRBV12-4	TRBJ2-5	CASSSILGTQYF
TRBV29-1	TRBJ2-5	CSVRRNSEQETQYF
TRBV18	TRBJ2-7	CASSLGGRGVDEQYF
TRBV7-2	TRBJ1-2	CASSEQGADYGYTF
TRBV2	TRBJ2-7	CASSGRRGQGREQYF
TRBV4-1	TRBJ1-1	CASSQGGGQTLNTEAFF
TRBV2	TRBJ1-6	CASRRGFGNSPLHF
TRBV27	TRBJ2-2	CASSRSLSGELFF
TRBV6-6	TRBJ2-1	CARRGRGLF
TRBV24-1	TRBJ1-1	CATSAIRNTEAFF
TRBV9	TRBJ2-6	CASSVGPPGRGGANVLTF